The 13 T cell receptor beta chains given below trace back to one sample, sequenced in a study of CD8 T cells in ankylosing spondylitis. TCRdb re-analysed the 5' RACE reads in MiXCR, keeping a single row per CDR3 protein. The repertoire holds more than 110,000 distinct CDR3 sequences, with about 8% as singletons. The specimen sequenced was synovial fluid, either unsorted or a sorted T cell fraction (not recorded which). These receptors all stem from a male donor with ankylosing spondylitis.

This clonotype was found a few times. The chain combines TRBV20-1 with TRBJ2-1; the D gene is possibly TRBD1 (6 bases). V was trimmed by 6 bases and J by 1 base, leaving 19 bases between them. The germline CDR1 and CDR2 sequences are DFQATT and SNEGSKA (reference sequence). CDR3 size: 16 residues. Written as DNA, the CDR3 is TGCAGTGCCCCAAGCCCCACAGGGACATCCTACAATGAGCAGTTCTTC. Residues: CSAPSPTGTSYNEQFF.

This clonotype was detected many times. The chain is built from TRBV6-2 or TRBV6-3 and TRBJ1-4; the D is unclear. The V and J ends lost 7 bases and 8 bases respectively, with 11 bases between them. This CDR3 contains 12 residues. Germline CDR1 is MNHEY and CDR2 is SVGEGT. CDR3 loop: CASTDPGEKLFF. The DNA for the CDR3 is TGTGCCAGCACCGACCCCGGGGAAAAACTGTTTTTT.

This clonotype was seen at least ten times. As DNA, the CDR3 is TGTGCCAGCAGTTTATCACCTCACAAACAGGGGATGAACACTGAAGCTTTCTTT. Protein: CASSLSPHKQGMNTEAFF. The V and J genes are TRBV28 and TRBJ1-1; TRBD1 matches 7 bases. CDR1 is MDHEN and CDR2 is SYDVKM in the germline V gene. V shed 1 base and J 0 bases; nucleotides not matched to a gene: 11. CDR3 size: 18 residues. Variable domain in full (rest from reference TRBV28 and TRBJ1-1): DVKVTQSSRYLVKRTGEKVFLECVQDMDHENMFWYRQDPGLGLRLIYFSYDVKMKEKGDIPEGYSVSREKKERFSLILESASTNQTSMYLCASSLSPHKQGMNTEAFFGQGTRLTVV.

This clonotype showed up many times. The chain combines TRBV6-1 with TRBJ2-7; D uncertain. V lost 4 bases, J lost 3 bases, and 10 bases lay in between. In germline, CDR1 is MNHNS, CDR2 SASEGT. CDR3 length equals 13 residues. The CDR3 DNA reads TGTGCCAGCAGTGTAGGACGGCGCTACGAGCAGTACTTC. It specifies CASSVGRRYEQYF.

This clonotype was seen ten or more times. CDR3 bases: TGTGCCACCAGTGATCCCTGGAACACTGAAGCTTTCTTT. The encoded protein is CATSDPWNTEAFF. The chain couples TRBV24-1 to TRBJ1-1; D gene unclear. The length of the CDR3 is 13 residues. The V gene's germline CDR1 is KGHDR and CDR2 SFDVKD. Trimming pared 3 bases from V and 1 base from J, leaving 5 bases between.

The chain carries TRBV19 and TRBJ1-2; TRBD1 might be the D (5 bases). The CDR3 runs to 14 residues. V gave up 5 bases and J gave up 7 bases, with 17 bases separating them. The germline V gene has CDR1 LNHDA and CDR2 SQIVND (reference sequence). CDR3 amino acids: CASSPLRGGRGYTF. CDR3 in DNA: TGTGCCAGTAGTCCCCTCCGGGGCGGGCGTGGCTACACCTTC.

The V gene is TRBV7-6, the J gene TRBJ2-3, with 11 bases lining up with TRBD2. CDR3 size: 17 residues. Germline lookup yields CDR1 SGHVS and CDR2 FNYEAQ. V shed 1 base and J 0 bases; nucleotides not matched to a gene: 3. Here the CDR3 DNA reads TGTGCCAGCAGCTTAGAGATAGCGGGGGGGAGCACAGATACGCAGTATTTT. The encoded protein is CASSLEIAGGSTDTQYF. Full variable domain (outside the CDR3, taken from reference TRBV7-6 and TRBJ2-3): GAGVSQSPRYKVTKRGQDVALRCDPISGHVSLYWYRQALGQGPEFLTYFNYEAQQDKSGLPNDRFSAERPEGSISTLTIQRTEQRDSAMYRCASSLEIAGGSTDTQYFGPGTRLTVL.

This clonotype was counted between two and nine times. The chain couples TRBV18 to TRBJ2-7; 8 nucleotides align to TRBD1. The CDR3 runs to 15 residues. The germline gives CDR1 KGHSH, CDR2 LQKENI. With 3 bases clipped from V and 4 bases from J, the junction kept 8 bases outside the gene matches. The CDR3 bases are TGTGCCAGCTCACCTGCTCAGGGGGCGCGGTACGAGCAGTACTTC. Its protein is CASSPAQGARYEQYF.

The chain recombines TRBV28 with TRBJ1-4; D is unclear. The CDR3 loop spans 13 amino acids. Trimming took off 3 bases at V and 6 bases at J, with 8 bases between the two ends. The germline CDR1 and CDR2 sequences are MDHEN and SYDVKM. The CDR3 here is CASSLGSDEKLFF. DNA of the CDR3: TGTGCCAGCAGTTTGGGGTCGGATGAAAAACTGTTTTTT. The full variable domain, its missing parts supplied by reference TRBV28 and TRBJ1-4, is DVKVTQSSRYLVKRTGEKVFLECVQDMDHENMFWYRQDPGLGLRLIYFSYDVKMKEKGDIPEGYSVSREKKERFSLILESASTNQTSMYLCASSLGSDEKLFFGSGTQLSVL.

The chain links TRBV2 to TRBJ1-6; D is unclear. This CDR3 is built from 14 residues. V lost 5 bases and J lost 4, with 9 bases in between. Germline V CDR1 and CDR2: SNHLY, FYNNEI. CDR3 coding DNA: TGTGCCAGCAGTCTCGCTCTTTATAATTCACCCCTCCACTTT. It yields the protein CASSLALYNSPLHF. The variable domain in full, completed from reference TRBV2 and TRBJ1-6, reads EPEVTQTPSHQVTQMGQEVILRCVPISNHLYFYWYRQILGQKVEFLVSFYNNEISEKSEIFDDQFSVERPDGSNFTLKIRSTKLEDSAMYFCASSLALYNSPLHFGNGTRLTVT.

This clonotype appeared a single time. The CDR3 nucleotides read TGTGCCAGCAGCTTAGAGGGGTCGACCCAGTACTTC. Translated, it gives CASSLEGSTQYF. The chain is built from TRBV7-8 and TRBJ2-5; a weak D match, TRBD1 (5 bases). The CDR3 consists of 12 residues. The germline CDR1 and CDR2 sequences are SGHVS and FQNEAQ. Deletions cut 1 base from V and 7 bases from J, with 7 bases between.

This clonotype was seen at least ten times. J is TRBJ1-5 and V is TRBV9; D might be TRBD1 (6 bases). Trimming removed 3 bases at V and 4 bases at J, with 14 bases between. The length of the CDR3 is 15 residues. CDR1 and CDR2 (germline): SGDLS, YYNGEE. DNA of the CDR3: TGTGCCAGCAGCGGGGAAGGGGGAGTGAATCAGCCCCAGCATTTT. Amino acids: CASSGEGGVNQPQHF.

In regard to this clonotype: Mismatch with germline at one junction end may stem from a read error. The CDR3 region is CASSVRLAGGTNEQFF. The CDR3 region has the DNA TGTGCTAGCAGCGTCCGACTAGCGGGAGGGACCAATGAGCAGTTCTTC. The chain recombines TRBV7-7 with TRBJ2-1, with 14 bases aligning to TRBD2. CDR3 length: 16 residues. Per germline, CDR1 SSHAT and CDR2 FNYEAQ (reference sequence).